The T cell receptor beta chain described here comes from a study of shared clonotypes between healthy human individuals. Germline V gene lookup returns CDR1 SGHNT and CDR2 YYREEE (reference sequence). With V trimmed by 1 base and J by 2 bases, 5 bases remained unmatched. The CDR3 is 15 residues long. Assay: immunoSEQ multiplex PCR; the TCRdb copy retains only in-frame clones and omits some. The table shows approximately 2,300,000 clones, with about 90% occurring only once. The sample taken for sequencing was naive CD4+ T cells from PBMCs. Subset indicated: CD45RA+ positively selected. The clonotype was recovered from a man between 18 and 35 years old in good health. Some clones in this sample may be carry-over from other donors' samples. The chain has TRBV5-4 and TRBJ2-5, with 7 nucleotides matching TRBD2. The CDR3 is CASSLRLAAQETQYF. The CDR3 DNA sequence: TGTGCCAGCAGCTTGAGGCTAGCGGCACAAGAGACCCAGTACTTC.